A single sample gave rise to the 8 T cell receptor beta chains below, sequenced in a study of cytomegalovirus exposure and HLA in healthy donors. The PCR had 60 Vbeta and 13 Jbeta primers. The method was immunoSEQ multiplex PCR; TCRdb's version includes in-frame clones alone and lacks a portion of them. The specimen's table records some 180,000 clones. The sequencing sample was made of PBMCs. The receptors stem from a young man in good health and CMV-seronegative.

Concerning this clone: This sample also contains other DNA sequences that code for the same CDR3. CDR3 sequence reads: CASSLAGVSGANVLTF. As DNA, the CDR3 is TGTGCCAGCAGCTTGGCCGGAGTGTCCGGGGCCAACGTCCTGACTTTC. The rearrangement joins TRBV5-4 to TRBJ2-6; no clear D gene. The CDR3 consists of 16 residues. V dropped 0 bases and J dropped 4 bases, with 11 bases sitting between them. Germline V gene sequence: CDR1 SGHNT, CDR2 YYREEE (reference sequence).

The CDR3 here is CASSSRKAGETDTQYF. The CDR3 DNA sequence: TGTGCCAGCAGCTCGAGAAAAGCGGGAGAGACAGATACGCAGTATTTT. This sequence joins TRBV5-4 and TRBJ2-3; 8 nucleotides agree with TRBD2. V lost 3 bases to trimming and J lost 3 bases; unmatched junction nucleotides: 9. CDR1 and CDR2 (germline): SGHNT, YYREEE (reference sequence). The CDR3 is 16 residues long.

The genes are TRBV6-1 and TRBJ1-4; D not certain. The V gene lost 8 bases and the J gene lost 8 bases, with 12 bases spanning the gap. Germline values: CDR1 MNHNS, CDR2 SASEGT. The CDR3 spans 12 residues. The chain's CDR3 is CASSPEGEKLFF. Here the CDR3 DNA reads TGTGCCAGCTCCCCAGAGGGAGAAAAACTGTTTTTT.

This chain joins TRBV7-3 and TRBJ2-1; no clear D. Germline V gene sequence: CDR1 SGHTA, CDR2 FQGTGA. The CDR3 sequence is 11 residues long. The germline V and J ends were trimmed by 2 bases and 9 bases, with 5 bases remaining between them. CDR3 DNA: TGTGCCAGCAGCTTACTCGGTGAGCAGTTCTTC. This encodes CASSLLGEQFF.

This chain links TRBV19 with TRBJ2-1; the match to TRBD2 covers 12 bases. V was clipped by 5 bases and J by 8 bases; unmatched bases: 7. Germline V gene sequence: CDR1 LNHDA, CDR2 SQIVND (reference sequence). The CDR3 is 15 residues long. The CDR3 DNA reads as TGTGCCAGTAGTCTCCACGGACTAGCGGGGTATGAGCAGTTCTTC. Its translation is CASSLHGLAGYEQFF.

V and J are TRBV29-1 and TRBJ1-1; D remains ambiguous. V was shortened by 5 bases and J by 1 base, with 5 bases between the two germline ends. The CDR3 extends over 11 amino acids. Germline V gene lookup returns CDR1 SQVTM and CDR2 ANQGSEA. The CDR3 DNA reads TGCAGCGTTAGAGGGAACACTGAAGCTTTCTTT. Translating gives CSVRGNTEAFF.

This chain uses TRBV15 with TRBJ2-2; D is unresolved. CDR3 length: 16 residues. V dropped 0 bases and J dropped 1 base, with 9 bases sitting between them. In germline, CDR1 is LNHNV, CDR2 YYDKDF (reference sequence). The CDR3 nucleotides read TGTGCCACCAGCAGAGAGTCCCTCGGGAACACCGGGGAGCTGTTTTTT. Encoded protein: CATSRESLGNTGELFF.

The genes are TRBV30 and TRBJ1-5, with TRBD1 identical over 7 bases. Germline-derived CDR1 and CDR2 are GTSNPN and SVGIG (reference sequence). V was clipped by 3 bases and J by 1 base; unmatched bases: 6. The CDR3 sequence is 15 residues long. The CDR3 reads CAWSDPGQSNQPQHF. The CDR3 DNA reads TGTGCCTGGAGCGACCCGGGACAGAGCAATCAGCCCCAGCATTTT.